The entry below gives a single T cell receptor beta chain sequence along with its context. The antigen is not known. This CDR3 has 14 residues. Per germline, CDR1 SGHDT and CDR2 YYEEEE. The V and J ends lost 0 bases and 3 bases respectively, with 9 bases between them. The data were taken from a study of T cell responses to AZD1222 COVID-19 vaccine. Produced via immunoSEQ multiplex PCR; TCRdb's table is partial and in-frame only. The profile shows approximately 150,000 clones, about 93% of them singletons. Overall study findings and caveats: Spike-spanning, vaccine-associated CD4 TCRs were dominant at 160-218 and 743-854. Clonal diversity was possibly underestimated, and white British individuals and females predominated among donors. Sampling captured repertoires only after the peak T cell response.

The origin of this receptor is an adult in good health. This chain connects TRBV5-6 to TRBJ1-2; D ambiguous. The sample here was peripheral blood, taken on day 0 of AZD1222 vaccination. CDR3 sequence: CASSLAGADYGYTF. In DNA form, the CDR3 reads TGTGCCAGCAGCTTGGCCGGAGCGGACTATGGCTACACCTTC. The full variable domain, completed using reference TRBV5-6 and TRBJ1-2, is DAGVTQSPTHLIKTRGQQVTLRCSPKSGHDTVSWYQQALGQGPQFIFQYYEEEERQRGNFPDRFSGHQFPNYSSELNVNALLLGDSALYLCASSLAGADYGYTFGSGTRLTVV.